Listed here are 18 T cell receptor beta chains from one sample, sequenced in a study of T cells expressing NK-cell markers. With the 5' RACE reads reprocessed, TCRdb shows one record per CDR3 protein and no DNA. The table lists a few hundred thousand distinct CDR3 sequences. Sequencing was performed on blood T cells: a sorted CD56 or NKG2C T cell subset, CD4+ or CD8+ T cells, or bulk PBMC T cells (not recorded which). These receptors all stem from a man aged 18 to 69 in good health.

The genes are TRBV5-1 and TRBJ2-1; checking the TCRdb D call of TRBD1 is not possible without DNA. The germline V gene encodes CDR1 SGHRS and CDR2 YFSETQ. This CDR3 is built from 12 residues. CDR3: CASTVNRDEQFF.

V is TRBV18 and J is TRBJ2-1; absent DNA, TCRdb's TRBD1 call cannot be checked. This CDR3 is built from 18 residues. Germline assignment: CDR1 KGHSH and CDR2 LQKENI. The CDR3 protein is CASSPSPPGTAIYNEQFF.

The chain combines TRBV20-1 with TRBJ2-7; the D gene TCRdb calls, TRBD1, cannot be checked with no DNA. Germline V gene data show CDR1 as DFQATT and CDR2 as SNEGSKA (reference sequence). This CDR3 has 13 amino acids. The CDR3 reads CSAEGDKDYEQYF.

V and J are TRBV7-7 and TRBJ2-2; TCRdb's D call, TRBD1, is unchecked because there is no DNA. The CDR3 runs 15 residues. Germline assignment: CDR1 SSHAT and CDR2 FNYEAQ (reference sequence). The CDR3 loop is CASSPWTGGSGELFF.

This sequence joins TRBV18 and TRBJ2-1; without DNA, the TCRdb call of TRBD1 cannot be checked. The CDR3 sequence is 17 residues long. The V gene's germline CDR1 is KGHSH and CDR2 LQKENI. CDR3 in amino acids: CASSPPGTGSSYNEQFF.

This chain links TRBV15 with TRBJ2-5; TCRdb calls TRBD2, which cannot be checked without DNA. Germline CDR1 LNHNV, CDR2 YYDKDF (reference sequence). This CDR3 spans 16 amino acids. The CDR3 here is CATSRNRLPQQETQYF.

This chain joins TRBV7-9 and TRBJ2-7; TCRdb gives TRBD1 as the D gene, but with no DNA this cannot be confirmed. The CDR3 has 15 amino acids. The germline gives CDR1 SEHNR, CDR2 FQNEAQ (reference sequence). CDR3 residues: CASSLGGDSFGEQYF.

The chain links TRBV12-3 or TRBV12-4 to TRBJ1-3. CDR3 length equals 13 residues. Here the CDR3 reads CASSSGARDTIYF.

This CDR3 is CASTGQSLPNEKLFF. The chain uses TRBV25-1 and TRBJ1-4; lacking DNA, the TRBD1 call made by TCRdb goes unchecked. Germline V gene lookup returns CDR1 MGHDK and CDR2 SYGVNS. The CDR3 totals 15 residues.

The V gene is TRBV27, the J gene TRBJ1-1; TCRdb names TRBD1, which stays unverified in the absence of DNA. This CDR3 comprises 14 residues. Germline CDR1 and CDR2: MNHEY and SMNVEV (reference sequence). Here the CDR3 reads CASSPMGGIFEAFF.

The J gene is TRBJ2-3, the V gene TRBV5-6; TCRdb selects TRBD1, and the lack of DNA leaves this call unchecked. Per the germline V gene, CDR1 is SGHDT and CDR2 is YYEEEE. The CDR3 loop spans 14 amino acids. This CDR3 is CASSLVGVKGTQYF.

The rearrangement joins TRBV20-1 to TRBJ2-7; checking the TCRdb D call of TRBD1 is not possible without DNA. The CDR3 loop spans 13 amino acids. The germline gives CDR1 DFQATT, CDR2 SNEGSKA (reference sequence). The CDR3 here is CSARGQGAYEQYF.

The chain uses TRBV11-2 and TRBJ2-7; TCRdb returns TRBD2, unconfirmable since there is no DNA. The CDR3 spans 16 residues. The germline V gene encodes CDR1 SGHAT and CDR2 FQNNGV. The CDR3 region is CASSKRGTVQSYEQYF.

The chain is built from TRBV5-5 and TRBJ2-1; TCRdb's D call, TRBD1, is unchecked because there is no DNA. CDR3 length: 14 residues. Per germline, CDR1 SGHKS and CDR2 YYEKEE (reference sequence). CDR3 protein: CASSFIGAWNEQFF. Filled out from reference TRBV5-5 and TRBJ2-1, the complete variable domain reads DAGVTQSPTHLIKTRGQQVTLRCSPISGHKSVSWYQQVLGQGPQFIFQYYEKEERGRGNFPDRFSARQFPNYSSELNVNALLLGDSALYLCASSFIGAWNEQFFGPGTRLTVL.

This chain uses TRBV21-1 with TRBJ1-5; as DNA is missing, the TRBD1 call by TCRdb cannot be tested. TRBV21-1 is a documented pseudogene. The CDR3 length is 15 residues. CDR3: CASSPRDRAAQPQHF.

V usage is TRBV7-3 and J usage is TRBJ2-5; TCRdb picks TRBD2, but there is no DNA to check that call. There are 13 residues in the CDR3. In germline, CDR1 is SGHTA, CDR2 FQGTGA. The CDR3 is CASSSRNSETQYF.

This chain links TRBV2 with TRBJ1-3; TCRdb proposes TRBD1, but this gene call is untestable without DNA. CDR3 length: 16 residues. CDR1 is SNHLY and CDR2 is FYNNEI in the germline V gene. The CDR3 reads CASRGGQGAAGNTIYF. The full variable domain, rest sourced from reference TRBV2 and TRBJ1-3, is EPEVTQTPSHQVTQMGQEVILRCVPISNHLYFYWYRQILGQKVEFLVSFYNNEISEKSEIFDDQFSVERPDGSNFTLKIRSTKLEDSAMYFCASRGGQGAAGNTIYFGEGSWLTVV.

The rearrangement links TRBV19 to TRBJ2-3; TCRdb designates TRBD2, a call that cannot be tested without DNA. CDR1 LNHDA and CDR2 SQIVND come from the germline V gene (reference sequence). The CDR3 is 16 amino acids. CDR3 sequence reads: CASSLDLRGGTDTQYF. Using reference TRBV19 and TRBJ2-3 for the parts outside the CDR3, the full variable domain is DGGITQSPKYLFRKEGQNVTLSCEQNLNHDAMYWYRQDPGQGLRLIYYSQIVNDFQKGDIAEGYSVSREKKESFPLTVTSAQKNPTAFYLCASSLDLRGGTDTQYFGPGTRLTVL.